This T cell receptor (beta chain) is drawn from a study of early T cells in non-severe SARS-CoV-2 infection. Study-level information: The authors sequenced bulk RNA from unsorted whole blood, leaving chains unpaired. Study-wide results and limits: Anti-spike CD8 responses were favored by VDJdb matching, which missed private and CD4 specificities.

cDNA molecules, individually, were tagged with unique molecular identifiers. TCRdb used MiXCR to reprocess the 5' RACE reads, holding one entry per CDR3 protein. This sample carries fewer than 75,000 distinct CDR3 sequences, 20% of them seen once, and the ten largest clones take more than 15%. Points on this clonotype: Its antigen is not known.

Germline assignment: CDR1 SNHLY and CDR2 FYNNEI. The CDR3 extends over 15 amino acids. With 7 bases clipped from V and 7 bases from J, the junction kept 13 bases outside the gene matches. Sample: whole blood, taken at baseline. The genes are TRBV2 and TRBJ1-5, with 7 nucleotides matching TRBD1. The receptor's source is an adult who was a healthcare worker with PCR-confirmed SARS-CoV-2 infection or an uninfected control (not recorded which). CDR3: CASNPGRGRGQPQHF. The CDR3 nucleotides read TGTGCCAGCAACCCTGGAAGGGGGCGCGGACAGCCCCAGCATTTT.